This T cell receptor beta chain was recovered during a study of cytomegalovirus exposure and HLA in healthy donors. Turning to the study itself: Earlier, 100 million to 130 million unique TCR beta sequences were recovered from approximately 200 million T cells by an analysis. Study-wide results and limits: A link between a missense DCLRE1C variant and TCR beta V- and J-gene trimming emerged from a later analysis.

The CDR3 is made up of 13 amino acids. Trimming took off 2 bases at V and 5 bases at J, with 9 bases between the two ends. Germline V gives CDR1 MGHDK, CDR2 SYGVNS. PCR employed 60 Vbeta and 13 Jbeta primers. Sequencing used immunoSEQ multiplex PCR; TCRdb keeps in-frame clones, though not all of them. The sample lists about 89,000 clones, 60% to 80% occurring once. Note on this clone: Antigen: not known.

The V gene is TRBV25-1, the J gene TRBJ2-5, with D perhaps TRBD2 (6 bases). The specimen sequenced was PBMCs. The TCR was taken from a woman in her twenties or thirties in good health and CMV-seronegative. In DNA, the CDR3 is TGTGCCAGCAGTGAAGCTGGGGGGGAGACCCAGTACTTC. Encoded protein: CASSEAGGETQYF.